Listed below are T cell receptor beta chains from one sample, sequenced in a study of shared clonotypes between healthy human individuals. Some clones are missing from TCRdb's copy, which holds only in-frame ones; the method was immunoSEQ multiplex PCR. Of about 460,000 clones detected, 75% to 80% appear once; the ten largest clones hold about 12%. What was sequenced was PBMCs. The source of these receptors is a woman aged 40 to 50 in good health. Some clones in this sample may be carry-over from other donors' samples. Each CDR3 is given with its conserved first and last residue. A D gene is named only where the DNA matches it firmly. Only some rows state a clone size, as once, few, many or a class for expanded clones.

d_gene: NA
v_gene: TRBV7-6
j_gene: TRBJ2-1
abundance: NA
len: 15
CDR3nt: TGTGCCAGCAGCTTGGGGCACAGGATGGGGAATGAGCAGTTCTTC
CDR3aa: CASSLGHRMGNEQFF

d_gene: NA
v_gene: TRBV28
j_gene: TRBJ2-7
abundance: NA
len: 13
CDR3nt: TGTGCCAGCAGTCCCAGCGGAACCTACGAGCAGTACTTC
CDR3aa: CASSPSGTYEQYF

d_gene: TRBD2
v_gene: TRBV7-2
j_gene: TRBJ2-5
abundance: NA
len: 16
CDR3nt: TGTGCCAGCAGCAAACGTGGACTAGCGGGAGAAGAGACCCAGTACTTC
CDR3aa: CASSKRGLAGEETQYF

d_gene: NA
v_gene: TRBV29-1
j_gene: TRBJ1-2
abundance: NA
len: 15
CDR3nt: TGCAGCGTTGAAATCACGGGGGGATACGGCTATGGCTACACCTTC
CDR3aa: CSVEITGGYGYGYTF

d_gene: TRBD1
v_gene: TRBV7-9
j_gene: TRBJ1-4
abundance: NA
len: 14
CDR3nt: TGTGCCAGCAGCTCGGGACAGTCTAATGAAAAACTGTTTTTT
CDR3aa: CASSSGQSNEKLFF

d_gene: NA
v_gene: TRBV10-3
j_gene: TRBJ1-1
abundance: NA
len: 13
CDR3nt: TGTGCCATCAAACCAGACGGGAACACTGAAGCTTTCTTT
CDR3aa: CAIKPDGNTEAFF

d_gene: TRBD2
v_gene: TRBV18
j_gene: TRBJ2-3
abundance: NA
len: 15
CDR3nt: TGTGCCAGCTCACCGGCCCAGCGGGAGTGGGATACGCAGTATTTT
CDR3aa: CASSPAQREWDTQYF

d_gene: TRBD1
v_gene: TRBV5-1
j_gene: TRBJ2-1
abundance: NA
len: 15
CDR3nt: TGCGCCAGCAGCATCCGGGACAGGGGAAGGGGTGAGCAGTTCTTC
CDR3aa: CASSIRDRGRGEQFF

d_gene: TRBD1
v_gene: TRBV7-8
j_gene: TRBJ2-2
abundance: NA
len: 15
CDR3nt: TGTGCCAGCAGCAACCGGGACAGGAACACCGGGGAGCTGTTTTTT
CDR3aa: CASSNRDRNTGELFF

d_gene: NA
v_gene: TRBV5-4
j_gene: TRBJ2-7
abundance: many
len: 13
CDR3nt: TGTGCCAGCAGCTTGTACCAGGGAGGCGCGCAGTACTTC
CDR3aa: CASSLYQGGAQYF

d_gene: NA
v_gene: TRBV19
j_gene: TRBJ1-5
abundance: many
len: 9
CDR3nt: TGTGCCAGCGGTCAGCCCCAGCATTTT
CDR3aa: CASGQPQHF

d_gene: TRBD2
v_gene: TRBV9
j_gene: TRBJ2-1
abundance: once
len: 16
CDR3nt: TGTGCCAGCAGCGGGTCTAGCGGGAGAACCTACAATGAGCAGTTCTTC
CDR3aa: CASSGSSGRTYNEQFF

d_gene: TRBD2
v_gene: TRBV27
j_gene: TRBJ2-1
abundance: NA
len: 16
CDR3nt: TGTGCCAGCAGTTTATCAGTACTAGCGAGTCGCAATGAGCAGTTCTTC
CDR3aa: CASSLSVLASRNEQFF

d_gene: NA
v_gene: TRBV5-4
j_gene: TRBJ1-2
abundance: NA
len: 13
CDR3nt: TGTGCCAGCAGGAAAGGAGGGGATACGGGCTACACCTTC
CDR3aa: CASRKGGDTGYTF

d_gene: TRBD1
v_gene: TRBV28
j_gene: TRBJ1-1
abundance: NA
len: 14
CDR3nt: TGTGCCAGCAGTAAAGGGGGCGGGGGCACTGAAGCTTTCTTT
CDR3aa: CASSKGGGGTEAFF

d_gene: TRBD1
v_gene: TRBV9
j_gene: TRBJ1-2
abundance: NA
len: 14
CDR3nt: TGTGCCAGCAGCGTTGGGGACAGCCGTGGTGGCTACACCTTC
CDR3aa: CASSVGDSRGGYTF

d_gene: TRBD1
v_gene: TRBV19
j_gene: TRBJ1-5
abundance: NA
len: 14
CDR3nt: TGTGCCAGTACCCGACAGGGTGGCAATCAGCCCCAGCATTTT
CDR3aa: CASTRQGGNQPQHF

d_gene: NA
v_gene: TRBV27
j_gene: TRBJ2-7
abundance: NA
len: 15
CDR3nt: TGTGCCAGCAGTTTTGGGCGACAGATCTCCTACGAGCAGTACTTC
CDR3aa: CASSFGRQISYEQYF

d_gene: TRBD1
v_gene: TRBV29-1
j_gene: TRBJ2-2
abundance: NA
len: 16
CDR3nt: TGCAGCGTTGAAGAACCGGGACAGGGGCGCACCGGGGAGCTGTTTTTT
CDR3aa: CSVEEPGQGRTGELFF

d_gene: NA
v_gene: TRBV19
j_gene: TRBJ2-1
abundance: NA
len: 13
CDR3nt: TGTGCCAGTAGTCCAAGACTAGTCAATGAGCAGTTCTTC
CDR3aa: CASSPRLVNEQFF

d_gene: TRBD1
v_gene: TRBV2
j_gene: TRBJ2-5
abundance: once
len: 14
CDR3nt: TGTGCCAGCAGTGCGGACAGGGGGCTTGAGACCCAGTACTTC
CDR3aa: CASSADRGLETQYF

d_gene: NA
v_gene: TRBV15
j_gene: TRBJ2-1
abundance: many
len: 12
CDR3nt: TGTGCCACCAGCAACGGATACAATGAGCAGTTCTTC
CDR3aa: CATSNGYNEQFF

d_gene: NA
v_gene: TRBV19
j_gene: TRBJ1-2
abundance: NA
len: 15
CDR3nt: TGTGCCAGTAGTACCCAACTTGAGGGTAACTATGGCTACACCTTC
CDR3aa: CASSTQLEGNYGYTF

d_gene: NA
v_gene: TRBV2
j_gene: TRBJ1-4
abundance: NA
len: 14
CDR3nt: TGTGCCAGCAGCACCACCGGGACACATGAAAAACTGTTTTTT
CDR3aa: CASSTTGTHEKLFF

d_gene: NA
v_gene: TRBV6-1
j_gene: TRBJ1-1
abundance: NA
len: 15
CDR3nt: TGTGCCAGCAGTAACGACCGGGACCTGAACACTGAAGCTTTCTTT
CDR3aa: CASSNDRDLNTEAFF

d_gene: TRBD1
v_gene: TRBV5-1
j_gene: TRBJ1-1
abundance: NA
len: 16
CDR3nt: TGCGCCAGCAGCTTTAATCCGGGACAGATGAACACTGAAGCTTTCTTT
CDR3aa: CASSFNPGQMNTEAFF

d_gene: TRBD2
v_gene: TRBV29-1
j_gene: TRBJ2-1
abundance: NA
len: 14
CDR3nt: TGCAGCGTCCCGACTAGCGGGAATAACAATGAGCAGTTCTTC
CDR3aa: CSVPTSGNNNEQFF

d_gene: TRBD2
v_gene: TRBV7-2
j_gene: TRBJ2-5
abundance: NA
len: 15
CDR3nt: TGTGCCAGCAGCTACGCCGGGACTAGAGAAGAGACCCAGTACTTC
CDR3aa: CASSYAGTREETQYF

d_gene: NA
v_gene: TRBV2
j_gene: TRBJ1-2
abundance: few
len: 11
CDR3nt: TGTGCCAGCGGGCAAGCCTATGGCTACACCTTC
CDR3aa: CASGQAYGYTF

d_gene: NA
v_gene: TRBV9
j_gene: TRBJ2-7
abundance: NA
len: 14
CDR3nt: TGTGCCAGCAGCGTAAACACGGGAGTAAATGAGCAGTACTTC
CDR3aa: CASSVNTGVNEQYF

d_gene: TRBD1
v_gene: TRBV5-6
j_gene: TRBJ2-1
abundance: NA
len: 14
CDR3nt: TGTGCCAGCAGCCGGACAGGGGGAATCAATGAGCAGTTCTTC
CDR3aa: CASSRTGGINEQFF

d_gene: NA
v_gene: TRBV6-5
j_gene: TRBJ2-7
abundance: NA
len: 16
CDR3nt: TGTGCCAGCAGTTTCCAACAGGGAGTCCCAAGCTACGAGCAGTACTTC
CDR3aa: CASSFQQGVPSYEQYF

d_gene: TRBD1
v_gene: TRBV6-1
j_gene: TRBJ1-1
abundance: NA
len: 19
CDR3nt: TGTGCCAGCAGTGAAGCGCTTCTAGGGTGGACAGGGGGGAACACTGAAGCTTTCTTT
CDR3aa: CASSEALLGWTGGNTEAFF

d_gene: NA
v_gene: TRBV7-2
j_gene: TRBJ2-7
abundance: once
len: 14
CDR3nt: TGTGCCAGCAGCTTCCGCGGAGGGGAAATGGAGCAGTACTTC
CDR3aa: CASSFRGGEMEQYF

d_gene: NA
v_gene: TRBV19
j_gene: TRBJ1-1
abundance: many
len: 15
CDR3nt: TGTGCCAGTAGGAGAATGGGACCCGTGAACACTGAAGCTTTCTTT
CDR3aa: CASRRMGPVNTEAFF

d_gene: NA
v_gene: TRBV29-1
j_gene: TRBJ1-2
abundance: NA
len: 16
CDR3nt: TGCAGCGTTGGGGAGAGGGGGGCCGATTCCCTCTATGGCTACACCTTC
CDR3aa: CSVGERGADSLYGYTF

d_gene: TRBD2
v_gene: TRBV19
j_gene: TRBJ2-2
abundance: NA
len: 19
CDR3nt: TGTGCCAGTAGTCCTAGGGGGGCTAGCGGGAGGAGAGGCACCGGGGAGCTGTTTTTT
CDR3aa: CASSPRGASGRRGTGELFF

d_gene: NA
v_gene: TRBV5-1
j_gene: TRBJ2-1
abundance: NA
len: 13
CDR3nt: TGCGCCAGCAGCTTGGCCACGGTCAATGAGCAGTTCTTC
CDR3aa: CASSLATVNEQFF

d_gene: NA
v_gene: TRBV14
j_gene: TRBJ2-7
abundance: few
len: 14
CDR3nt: TGTGCCAGCAGCCAAGTTACGGGAGTTGTCGAGCAGTACTTC
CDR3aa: CASSQVTGVVEQYF

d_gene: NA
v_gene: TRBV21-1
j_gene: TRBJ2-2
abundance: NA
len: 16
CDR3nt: TGTGCCAGCAGCAAAGAGATGGCTTCTCGTCCCGGGGAGCTGTTTTTT
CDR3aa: CASSKEMASRPGELFF

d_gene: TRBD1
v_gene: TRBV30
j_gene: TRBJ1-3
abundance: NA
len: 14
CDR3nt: TGTGCCTGGAGTTCCGGGACAGTCAGAAACACCATATATTTT
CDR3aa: CAWSSGTVRNTIYF

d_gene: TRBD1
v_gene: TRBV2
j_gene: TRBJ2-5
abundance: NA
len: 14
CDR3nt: TGTGCCAGCAGTGAGACAGGGGGCAGGGAGACCCAGTACTTC
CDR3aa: CASSETGGRETQYF